The 29 T cell receptor beta chains given below trace back to one sample, sequenced in a study of T cell responses to AZD1222 COVID-19 vaccine (dated by TCRdb to about 2021). Per the publication, the time point label means: baseline before first vaccination. Libraries were made using the immunoSEQ multiplex PCR assay. The table was pulled from immuneACCESS by TCRdb, which kept in-frame rearrangements only. Such tables lose some clones; where checked, under half of the loss comes from unresolved V genes, and the rest has no known cause. This sample comprises 130,000 or so clones, about 82% of them detected only once. The ten largest clonotypes hold 9.5% to 15% of the sample. The source was peripheral blood, collected on day 0 of AZD1222 vaccination. These receptor sequences come from an adult in good health.

This clone was recorded once. This chain connects TRBV29-1 to TRBJ1-1; no clear D. CDR3 length: 12 residues. The germline V gene encodes CDR1 SQVTM and CDR2 ANQGSEA. Trimming cost V 0 bases and J 6 bases, with 8 bases left between them. CDR3: CSVEDLSAEAFF. The DNA for the CDR3 is TGCAGCGTTGAAGATCTTAGTGCTGAAGCTTTCTTT.

The J gene is TRBJ1-5, the V gene TRBV2; D is possibly TRBD1 (5 bases). Germline values: CDR1 SNHLY, CDR2 FYNNEI. The CDR3 totals 13 residues. Trimming took off 7 bases at V and 3 bases at J, with 10 bases between the two ends. The CDR3: CASNRRANQPQHF. CDR3 nucleotide sequence: TGTGCCAGCAACCGCAGGGCCAATCAGCCCCAGCATTTT.

The V gene is TRBV4-3, the J gene TRBJ1-1; D not resolved. Germline V gene sequence: CDR1 LGHNA, CDR2 YSLEER. This CDR3 contains 18 residues. V dropped 0 bases and J dropped 1 base, with 18 bases sitting between them. For the CDR3, the DNA is TGCGCCAGCAGCCAAGATTCGCGGGGAGGTTATTCGAACACTGAAGCTTTCTTT. It encodes CASSQDSRGGYSNTEAFF.

J is TRBJ2-1 and V is TRBV5-1, with TRBD2 identical over 8 bases. Germline CDR1 and CDR2: SGHRS and YFSETQ. This CDR3 has 15 amino acids. The ends lost 3 bases at V and 0 bases at J; junction bases unmatched: 2. CDR3 protein: CASSSSGGSYNEQFF. For the CDR3, the DNA is TGCGCCAGCAGCTCGAGCGGGGGCTCCTACAATGAGCAGTTCTTC.

The chain has TRBV7-2 and TRBJ2-3; D is perhaps TRBD2 (7 bases). Germline V gives CDR1 SGHTA, CDR2 FQGNSA. This CDR3 is 18 amino acids long. The ends were cut back, 5 bases at V and 1 base at J, with 22 bases in the middle. CDR3 sequence: CASSLRERDIRGTDTQYF. The CDR3 DNA reads TGTGCCAGCAGCCTACGGGAGCGGGACATCCGGGGCACAGATACGCAGTATTTT. The full variable domain, rest sourced from reference TRBV7-2 and TRBJ2-3, is GAGVSQSPSNKVTEKGKDVELRCDPISGHTALYWYRQSLGQGLEFLIYFQGNSAPDKSGLPSDRFSAERTGGSVSTLTIQRTQQEDSAVYLCASSLRERDIRGTDTQYFGPGTRLTVL.

A single count supports this clone. The CDR3 DNA follows: TGTGCCAGCAGCCTGGGACAGGGCTTCCAAGAGACCCAGTACTTC. Protein product: CASSLGQGFQETQYF. The chain carries TRBV5-5 and TRBJ2-5; the match to TRBD1 covers 9 bases. CDR3 length: 15 amino acids. Trimming took 4 bases from V and 1 from J; bases not matched to a gene: 5. Germline CDR1 SGHKS, CDR2 YYEKEE (reference sequence).

The rearrangement joins TRBV7-2 to TRBJ2-3; 8 nucleotides align to TRBD2. V gave up 6 bases and J gave up 3 bases; unmatched junction bases: 8. CDR1 and CDR2 (germline): SGHTA, FQGNSA. The CDR3 runs to 15 residues. CDR3 loop: CASSYTGGSTDTQYF. CDR3 DNA: TGTGCCAGCAGTTACACGGGGGGGAGTACAGATACGCAGTATTTT. The whole variable domain, filled in from reference TRBV7-2 and TRBJ2-3, reads GAGVSQSPSNKVTEKGKDVELRCDPISGHTALYWYRQSLGQGLEFLIYFQGNSAPDKSGLPSDRFSAERTGGSVSTLTIQRTQQEDSAVYLCASSYTGGSTDTQYFGPGTRLTVL.

V is TRBV6-2 or TRBV6-3 and J is TRBJ2-7; tentatively, D is TRBD1 or TRBD2 (6 bases each). Germline loops: CDR1 MNHEY, CDR2 SVGEGT. V lost 4 bases to trimming and J lost 6 bases, with 16 bases between them. The CDR3 is 14 residues long. CDR3 in DNA: TGTGCCAGCAGTTCCCTTTCTGGGGGGCGCGAGCAGTACTTC. Its protein product is CASSSLSGGREQYF.

The V gene is TRBV5-4, the J gene TRBJ2-5; 10 nucleotides match TRBD2. With 4 bases clipped from V and 4 bases from J, the junction kept 10 bases outside the gene matches. Per germline, CDR1 SGHNT and CDR2 YYREEE (reference sequence). The CDR3 consists of 16 residues. The CDR3 loop reads CASSVSSGSLGETQYF. The CDR3 DNA reads TGTGCCAGCAGCGTATCTAGCGGGAGCTTAGGAGAGACCCAGTACTTC.

The V call is TRBV28, the J call TRBJ1-3; a weak D match, TRBD1 (6 bases). The V gene lost 4 bases and the J gene lost 3 bases, with 19 bases spanning the gap. CDR1 MDHEN and CDR2 SYDVKM come from the germline V gene. This CDR3 is built from 17 residues. CDR3 region: CASSSIGGPGGGNTIYF. CDR3 coding DNA: TGTGCCAGCAGTTCCATAGGGGGGCCCGGGGGTGGAAACACCATATATTTT.

The chain employs TRBV4-1 and TRBJ1-2, with D maybe TRBD1 (6 bases). Germline values: CDR1 MGHRA, CDR2 YSYEKL. The CDR3 loop spans 16 amino acids. The ends were cut back, 0 bases at V and 2 bases at J, with 13 bases in the middle. The CDR3 spells CASSQDPGQHNYGYTF. CDR3 in DNA: TGCGCCAGCAGCCAAGATCCAGGACAGCACAACTATGGCTACACCTTC.

This clone was observed a handful of times. This sequence joins TRBV7-9 and TRBJ2-7, with TRBD2 as a possible D gene (6 bases). Between the trimmed V and J ends, which lost 5 bases and 2 bases, there was a span of 25 bases. The CDR3 contains 18 residues. The germline V gene has CDR1 SEHNR and CDR2 FQNEAQ (reference sequence). In DNA form, the CDR3 reads TGTGCCAGCAGCAACCCGAAATATGAGCGGGTGCCCGCCTACGAGCAGTACTTC. Its protein product is CASSNPKYERVPAYEQYF. The variable domain in full, with the rest retrieved from reference TRBV7-9 and TRBJ2-7, is DTGVSQNPRHKITKRGQNVTFRCDPISEHNRLYWYRQTLGQGPEFLTYFQNEAQLEKSRLLSDRFSAERPKGSFSTLEIQRTEQGDSAMYLCASSNPKYERVPAYEQYFGPGTRLTVT.

V is TRBV27 and J is TRBJ2-1; 12 nucleotides match TRBD2. CDR1 is MNHEY and CDR2 is SMNVEV in the germline V gene (reference sequence). The ends lost 3 bases at V and 4 bases at J; junction bases unmatched: 7. This CDR3 is built from 17 residues. The CDR3 DNA follows: TGTGCCAGCAGTTTTCTAGCGGGAGGGGCGGGGTACAATGAGCAGTTCTTC. It is translated as CASSFLAGGAGYNEQFF.

This rearrangement joins TRBV5-1 to TRBJ2-7, with D perhaps matching TRBD1 or TRBD2 (5 bases each). The CDR3 is 14 amino acids. The V end was cut by 3 bases, the J end by 3 bases, with 13 bases between. The germline gives CDR1 SGHRS, CDR2 YFSETQ. Here the CDR3 reads CASSWGTGSYEQYF. The CDR3 DNA reads TGCGCCAGCAGCTGGGGGACGGGTAGCTACGAGCAGTACTTC.

The chain employs TRBV5-4 and TRBJ2-1; weak D call: TRBD2 (7 bases). Germline V CDR1 and CDR2: SGHNT, YYREEE (reference sequence). The CDR3 sequence is 15 residues long. Trimming cost V 4 bases and J 4 bases, with 15 bases left between them. This CDR3 reads CASSPVEGGYNEQFF. The CDR3 DNA is TGTGCCAGCAGCCCTGTGGAGGGGGGGTACAATGAGCAGTTCTTC. Based on the CDR3 plus reference TRBV5-4 and TRBJ2-1, the full variable domain is ETGVTQSPTHLIKTRGQQVTLRCSSQSGHNTVSWYQQALGQGPQFIFQYYREEENGRGNFPPRFSGLQFPNYSSELNVNALELDDSALYLCASSPVEGGYNEQFFGPGTRLTVL.

The rearrangement links TRBV5-4 to TRBJ2-7, with D possibly called TRBD1 or TRBD2 (5 bases each). The CDR3 loop spans 13 amino acids. V lost 2 bases to trimming and J lost 3 bases, with 9 bases between them. The germline V gene encodes CDR1 SGHNT and CDR2 YYREEE (reference sequence). The CDR3 sequence: CASSFGDGYEQYF. CDR3 in DNA: TGTGCCAGCAGCTTTGGGGACGGCTACGAGCAGTACTTC.

This chain uses TRBV7-6 with TRBJ1-2; D not certain. The CDR3 extends over 14 amino acids. V was trimmed by 6 bases and J by 0 bases, leaving 11 bases between them. The V gene's germline CDR1 is SGHVS and CDR2 FNYEAQ. This chain's CDR3 is CASSDGPANYGYTF. The CDR3 DNA is TGTGCCAGCAGTGACGGTCCGGCTAACTATGGCTACACCTTC.

A word on this clone: An end of the junction does not agree with germline; a read error may underlie this. V is TRBV2 and J is TRBJ2-3; the match to TRBD2 covers 8 bases. This CDR3 is built from 14 residues. Germline assignment: CDR1 SNHLY and CDR2 FYNNEI. The CDR3 loop reads CVSLKGLVPDTQYF. The CDR3 DNA reads TGTGTCAGCCTGAAGGGACTAGTCCCAGATACGCAGTATTTT.

The chain employs TRBV29-1 and TRBJ2-3; TRBD1 is a possible D gene (6 bases). Trimming shortened V by 6 bases and J by 0 bases, and 13 bases separated the two germline ends. CDR1 and CDR2 (germline): SQVTM, ANQGSEA. This CDR3 has 14 amino acids. The CDR3 DNA reads TGCAGCGTACTTGAGGACAGAAGCACAGATACGCAGTATTTT. Its translation: CSVLEDRSTDTQYF.

This CDR3 reads CASSPGAGSYNEQFF. CDR3 bases: TGTGCCAGCTCACCAGGGGCGGGCTCCTACAATGAGCAGTTCTTC. This chain links TRBV18 with TRBJ2-1; D tentatively reads TRBD1 or TRBD2 (5 bases each). The CDR3 has 15 residues. CDR1 and CDR2 from the germline V gene are KGHSH and LQKENI. Trimming cost V 2 bases and J 0 bases, with 8 bases left between them.

V usage is TRBV19 and J usage is TRBJ1-4; tentatively, D is TRBD1 (6 bases). Trimming removed 8 bases from V and 8 bases from J, with 18 bases in between. Germline CDR1 reads LNHDA; CDR2 reads SQIVND (reference sequence). The CDR3 has 14 amino acids. This CDR3 reads CASRVGRGGEKLFF. The CDR3 DNA sequence: TGTGCCAGTCGGGTCGGGCGAGGGGGAGAAAAACTGTTTTTT.

The chain uses TRBV13 and TRBJ2-7, with 8 bases that match TRBD1. The germline gives CDR1 PRHDT, CDR2 FYEKMQ (reference sequence). V dropped 5 bases and J dropped 4; count of bases not matched to a gene: 10. The CDR3 is 15 amino acids. CDR3 region: CASSIERDRLYEQYF. The DNA for the CDR3 is TGTGCCAGCAGCATCGAACGGGACAGGTTGTACGAGCAGTACTTC.

This clone was seen once. The V and J genes are TRBV19 and TRBJ1-6, with 8 bases that match TRBD1. The germline V gene has CDR1 LNHDA and CDR2 SQIVND (reference sequence). Trimming at V came to 5 bases and at J to 8 bases, leaving 8 bases not matched to a gene. This CDR3 has 15 residues. Here the CDR3 DNA reads TGTGCCAGTAGTCCGACAGGGGTGCCTGATTCACCCCTCCACTTT. Amino acids: CASSPTGVPDSPLHF.

This chain links TRBV6-1 with TRBJ1-5, with TRBD1 as a possible D gene (6 bases). Trimming took 3 bases from V and 6 from J, leaving 12 bases between them. Germline CDR1 is MNHNS and CDR2 is SASEGT. The CDR3 loop spans 14 amino acids. This CDR3 reads CASSDTGFTQPQHF. The CDR3 bases are TGTGCCAGCAGTGATACAGGGTTCACTCAGCCCCAGCATTTT.

The CDR3 coding sequence is TGTGCCAGCAGCTCAAGGGACAGGGGATCCGAGCAGTACTTC. Encoded protein: CASSSRDRGSEQYF. The gene calls are TRBV7-2 and TRBJ2-7; 10 nucleotides match TRBD1. The CDR3 extends over 14 amino acids. CDR1 and CDR2 (germline): SGHTA, FQGNSA. With 4 bases clipped from V and 6 bases from J, the junction kept 6 bases outside the gene matches.

This clone was detected only a few times. Other DNA sequences in this specimen translate into the identical CDR3. The CDR3 nucleotides read TGTGCCAGCTCACGGGGGGAGGGCACTGAAGCTTTCTTT. Protein sequence: CASSRGEGTEAFF. The V and J genes are TRBV18 and TRBJ1-1; a possible D gene is TRBD1 (5 bases). This CDR3 spans 13 amino acids. Germline-derived CDR1 and CDR2 are KGHSH and LQKENI. With 4 bases removed from V and 4 bases from J, the gap between germline ends came to 10 bases.

This sequence joins TRBV19 and TRBJ1-2; D remains ambiguous. The ends were cut back, 5 bases at V and 5 bases at J, with 9 bases in the middle. The CDR3 is 12 amino acids. The germline gives CDR1 LNHDA, CDR2 SQIVND (reference sequence). In DNA, the CDR3 is TGTGCCAGTAGTGGTCCTGGGTATGGCTACACCTTC. It encodes CASSGPGYGYTF. Variable domain in full (rest from reference TRBV19 and TRBJ1-2): DGGITQSPKYLFRKEGQNVTLSCEQNLNHDAMYWYRQDPGQGLRLIYYSQIVNDFQKGDIAEGYSVSREKKESFPLTVTSAQKNPTAFYLCASSGPGYGYTFGSGTRLTVV.

The rearrangement joins TRBV6-5 to TRBJ2-2, with D perhaps TRBD2 (5 bases). Deletions cut 0 bases from V and 6 bases from J, with 11 bases between. The germline V gene encodes CDR1 MNHEY and CDR2 SVGAGI. The CDR3 loop spans 15 amino acids. CDR3 DNA sequence: TGTGCCAGCAGTTACTCGAGCGGTGACGCCGGGGAGCTGTTTTTT. Translated: CASSYSSGDAGELFF.

The V gene is TRBV7-9, the J gene TRBJ1-2; the D gene is possibly TRBD1 (5 bases). Trimming took off 2 bases at V and 2 bases at J, with 15 bases between the two ends. This CDR3 spans 16 amino acids. CDR1 is SEHNR and CDR2 is FQNEAQ in the germline V gene (reference sequence). Here the CDR3 DNA reads TGTGCCAGCAGCTTATTCAGCGGGACCCTAAACTATGGCTACACCTTC. This codes for CASSLFSGTLNYGYTF.